This T cell receptor (beta chain) was recorded in a study of blood T cell repertoires in COVID-19. Looking at the study overall: The United States, Italy and Spain were the sources of the acute and convalescent COVID-19 samples. T cells, B-cell-depleted T cells, or PBMCs supplied cDNA or gDNA.

This CDR3 has 13 residues. The ends lost 10 bases at V and 9 bases at J; junction bases unmatched: 14. As handled by the study authors: Quantification of nucleated cells was approximated via reference gene primer amplification. Assay used: immunoSEQ multiplex PCR; TCRdb lists only in-frame clones, some missing. V, J and clone size were drawn from that table, and D and trimming were deduced from the DNA. Seen here are about 250,000 clones, roughly 80% observed once, and the top ten hold about 8.1%. The receptor was isolated from a man older than 75 with acute or convalescent COVID-19. Sequencing used peripheral blood. The V call is TRBV12-3 or TRBV12-4, the J call TRBJ1-1, with 7 bases identical to TRBD1. CDR3 amino acids: CATTRQGSRKAFF. Written as DNA, the CDR3 is TGTGCCACCACCCGACAGGGTTCCCGTAAAGCTTTCTTT.